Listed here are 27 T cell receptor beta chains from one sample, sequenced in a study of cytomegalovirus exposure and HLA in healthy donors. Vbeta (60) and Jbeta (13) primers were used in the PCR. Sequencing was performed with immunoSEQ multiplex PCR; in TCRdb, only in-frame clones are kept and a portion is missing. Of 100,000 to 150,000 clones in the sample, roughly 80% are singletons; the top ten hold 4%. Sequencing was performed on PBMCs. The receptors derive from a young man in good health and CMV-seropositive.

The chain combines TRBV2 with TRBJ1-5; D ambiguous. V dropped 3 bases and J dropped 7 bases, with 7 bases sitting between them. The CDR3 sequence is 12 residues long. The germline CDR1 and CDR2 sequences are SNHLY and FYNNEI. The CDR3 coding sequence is TGTGCCAGCAGTGAGTACGGGCAGCCCCAGCATTTT. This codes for CASSEYGQPQHF. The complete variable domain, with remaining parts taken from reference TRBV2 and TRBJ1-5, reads EPEVTQTPSHQVTQMGQEVILRCVPISNHLYFYWYRQILGQKVEFLVSFYNNEISEKSEIFDDQFSVERPDGSNFTLKIRSTKLEDSAMYFCASSEYGQPQHFGDGTRLSIL.

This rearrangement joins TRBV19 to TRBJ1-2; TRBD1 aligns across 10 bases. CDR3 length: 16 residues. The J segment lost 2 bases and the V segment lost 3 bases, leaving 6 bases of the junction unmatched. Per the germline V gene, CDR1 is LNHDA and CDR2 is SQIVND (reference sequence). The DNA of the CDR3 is TGTGCCAGTAGTATGCGGACAGGGGGGATAAACTATGGCTACACCTTC. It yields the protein CASSMRTGGINYGYTF.

DNA for the CDR3: TGTGCCAGCAGGGGGACAGTATCATCCGAAGCTTTCTTT. It encodes CASRGTVSSEAFF. The gene calls are TRBV6-1 and TRBJ1-1; 7 bases match TRBD1. The CDR3 is 13 residues long. Germline CDR1 MNHNS, CDR2 SASEGT. Germline trimming cut 6 bases from V and 8 bases from J; bases unmatched to any gene: 9.

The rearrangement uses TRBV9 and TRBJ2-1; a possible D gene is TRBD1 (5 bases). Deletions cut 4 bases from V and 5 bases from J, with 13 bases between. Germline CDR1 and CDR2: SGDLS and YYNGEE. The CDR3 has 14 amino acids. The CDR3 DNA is TGTGCCAGCAGCCCAAGGACAAGGAACAATGAGCAGTTCTTC. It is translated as CASSPRTRNNEQFF.

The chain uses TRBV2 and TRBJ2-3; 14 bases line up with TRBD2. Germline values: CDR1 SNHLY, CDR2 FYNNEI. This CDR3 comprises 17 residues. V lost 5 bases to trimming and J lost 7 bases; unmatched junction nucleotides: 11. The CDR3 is CASSNRRLAGGPNTQYF. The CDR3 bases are TGTGCCAGCAGTAACAGAAGACTAGCGGGGGGGCCGAATACGCAGTATTTT.

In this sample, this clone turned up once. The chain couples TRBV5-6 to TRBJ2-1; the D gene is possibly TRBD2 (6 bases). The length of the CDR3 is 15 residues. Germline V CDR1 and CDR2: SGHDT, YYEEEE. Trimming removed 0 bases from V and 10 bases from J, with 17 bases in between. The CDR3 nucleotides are TGTGCCAGCAGCTTGGCTGTAGGTGTTGGGGGGGAGCAGTTCTTC. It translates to CASSLAVGVGGEQFF.

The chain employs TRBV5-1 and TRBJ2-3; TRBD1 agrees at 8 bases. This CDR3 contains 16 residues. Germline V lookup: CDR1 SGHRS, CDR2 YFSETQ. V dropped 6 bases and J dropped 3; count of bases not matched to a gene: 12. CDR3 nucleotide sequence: TGCGCCAGCAACCTCCCGACAGGGGTGGGAACAGATACGCAGTATTTT. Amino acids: CASNLPTGVGTDTQYF.

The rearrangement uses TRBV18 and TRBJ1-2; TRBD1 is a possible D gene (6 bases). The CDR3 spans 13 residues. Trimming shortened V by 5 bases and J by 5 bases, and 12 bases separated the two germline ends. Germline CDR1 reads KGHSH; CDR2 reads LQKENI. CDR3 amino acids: CASSSDSSYGYTF. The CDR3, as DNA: TGTGCCAGCTCATCGGACAGCTCATATGGCTACACCTTC.

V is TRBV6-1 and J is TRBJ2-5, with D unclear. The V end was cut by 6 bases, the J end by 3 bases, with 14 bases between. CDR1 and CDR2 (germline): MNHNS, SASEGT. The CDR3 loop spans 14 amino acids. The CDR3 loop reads CASRSGPDKETQYF. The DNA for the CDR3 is TGTGCCAGCAGGTCTGGGCCAGATAAAGAGACCCAGTACTTC.

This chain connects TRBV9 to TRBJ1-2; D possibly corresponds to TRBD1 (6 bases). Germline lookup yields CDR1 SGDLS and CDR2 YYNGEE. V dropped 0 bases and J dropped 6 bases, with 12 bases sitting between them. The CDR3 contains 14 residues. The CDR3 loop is CASSVALGGDGYTF. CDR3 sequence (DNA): TGTGCCAGCAGCGTAGCTCTAGGGGGGGATGGCTACACCTTC.

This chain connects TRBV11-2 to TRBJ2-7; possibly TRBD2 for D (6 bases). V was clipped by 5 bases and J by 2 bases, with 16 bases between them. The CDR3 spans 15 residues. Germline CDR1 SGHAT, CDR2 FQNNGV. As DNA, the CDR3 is TGTGCCAGCAGCCCGGGCGGCGGGACCCCCTACGAGCAGTACTTC. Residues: CASSPGGGTPYEQYF.

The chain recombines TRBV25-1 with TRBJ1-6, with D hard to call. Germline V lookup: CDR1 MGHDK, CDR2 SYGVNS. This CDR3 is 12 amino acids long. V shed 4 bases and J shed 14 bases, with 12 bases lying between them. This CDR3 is CASSGPGMSLHF. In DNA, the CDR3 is TGTGCCAGCAGTGGGCCCGGGATGTCCCTCCACTTT.

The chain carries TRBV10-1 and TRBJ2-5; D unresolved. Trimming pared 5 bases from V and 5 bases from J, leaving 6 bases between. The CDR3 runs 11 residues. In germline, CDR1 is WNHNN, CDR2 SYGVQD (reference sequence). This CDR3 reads CASSNSETQYF. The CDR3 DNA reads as TGCGCCAGCAGTAACTCGGAGACCCAGTACTTC.

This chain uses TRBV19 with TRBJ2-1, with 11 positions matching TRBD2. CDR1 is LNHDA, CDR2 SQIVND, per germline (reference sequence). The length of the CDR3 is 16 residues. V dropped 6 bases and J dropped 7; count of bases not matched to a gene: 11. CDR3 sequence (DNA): TGTGCCAGTAGGAGCACTAGCGGGAGATGGCTGAATGAGCAGTTCTTC. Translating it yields CASRSTSGRWLNEQFF.

The CDR3 coding sequence is TGTGCCAGCAGCCCACAGGGGGCTATGAACACTGAAGCTTTCTTT. It specifies CASSPQGAMNTEAFF. The chain has TRBV7-9 and TRBJ1-1; TRBD1 aligns across 9 bases. The CDR3 consists of 15 residues. The germline gives CDR1 SEHNR, CDR2 FQNEAQ (reference sequence). With 5 bases clipped from V and 0 bases from J, the junction kept 4 bases outside the gene matches.

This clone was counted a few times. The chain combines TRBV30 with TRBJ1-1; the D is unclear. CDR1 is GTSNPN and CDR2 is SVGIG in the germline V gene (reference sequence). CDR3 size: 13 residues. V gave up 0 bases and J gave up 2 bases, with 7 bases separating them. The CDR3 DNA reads TGTGCCTGGAGTGTGGAGAGAAACACTGAAGCTTTCTTT. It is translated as CAWSVERNTEAFF.

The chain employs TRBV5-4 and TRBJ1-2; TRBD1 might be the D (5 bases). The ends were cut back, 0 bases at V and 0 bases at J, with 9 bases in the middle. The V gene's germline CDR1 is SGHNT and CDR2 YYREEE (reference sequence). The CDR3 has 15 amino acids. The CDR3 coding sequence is TGTGCCAGCAGCTTGGATTGGACACCTAACTATGGCTACACCTTC. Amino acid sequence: CASSLDWTPNYGYTF. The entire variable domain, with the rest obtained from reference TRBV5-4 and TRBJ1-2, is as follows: ETGVTQSPTHLIKTRGQQVTLRCSSQSGHNTVSWYQQALGQGPQFIFQYYREEENGRGNFPPRFSGLQFPNYSSELNVNALELDDSALYLCASSLDWTPNYGYTFGSGTRLTVV.

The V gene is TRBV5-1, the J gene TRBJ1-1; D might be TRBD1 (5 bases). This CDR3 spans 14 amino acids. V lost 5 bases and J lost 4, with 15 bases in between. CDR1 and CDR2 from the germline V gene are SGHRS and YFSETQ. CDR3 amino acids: CASSRDSPPTEAFF. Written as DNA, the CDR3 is TGCGCCAGCAGTCGGGACTCGCCCCCCACTGAAGCTTTCTTT.

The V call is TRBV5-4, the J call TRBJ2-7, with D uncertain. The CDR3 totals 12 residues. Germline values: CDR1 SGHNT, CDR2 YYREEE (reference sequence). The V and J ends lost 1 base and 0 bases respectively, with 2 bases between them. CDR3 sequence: CASSLLSYEQYF. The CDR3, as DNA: TGTGCCAGCAGCTTGCTCTCCTACGAGCAGTACTTC.

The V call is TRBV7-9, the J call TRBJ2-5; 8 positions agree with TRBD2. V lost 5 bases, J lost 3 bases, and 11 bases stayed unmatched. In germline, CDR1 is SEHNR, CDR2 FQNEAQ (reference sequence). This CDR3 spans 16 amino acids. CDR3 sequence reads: CASSGPPGGEKETQYF. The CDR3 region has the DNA TGTGCCAGCAGCGGCCCCCCGGGGGGGGAAAAAGAGACCCAGTACTTC.

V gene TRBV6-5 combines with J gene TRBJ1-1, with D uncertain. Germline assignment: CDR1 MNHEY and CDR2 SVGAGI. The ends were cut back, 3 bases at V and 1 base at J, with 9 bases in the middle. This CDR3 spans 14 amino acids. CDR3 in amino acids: CASSYTRGNTEAFF. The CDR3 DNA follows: TGTGCCAGCAGTTATACGCGCGGGAACACTGAAGCTTTCTTT.

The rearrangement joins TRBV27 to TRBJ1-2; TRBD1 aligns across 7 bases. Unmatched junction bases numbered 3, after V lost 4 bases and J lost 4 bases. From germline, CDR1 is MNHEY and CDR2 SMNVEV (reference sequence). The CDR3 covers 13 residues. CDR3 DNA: TGTGCCAGCAGTTCTGGGACAGCCTATGGCTACACCTTC. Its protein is CASSSGTAYGYTF.

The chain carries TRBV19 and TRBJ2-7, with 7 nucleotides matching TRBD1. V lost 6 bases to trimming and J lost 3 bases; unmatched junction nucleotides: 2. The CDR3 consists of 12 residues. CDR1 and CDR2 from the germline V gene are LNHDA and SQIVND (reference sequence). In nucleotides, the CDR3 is TGTGCCAGTAGGGGACAGCACTACGAGCAGTACTTC. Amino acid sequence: CASRGQHYEQYF.

The CDR3 region is CASSPLGDTQYF. The CDR3, as DNA: TGTGCCAGCAGTCCCCTCGGAGATACGCAGTATTTT. This rearrangement joins TRBV27 to TRBJ2-3; no clear D. V was cut by 5 bases and J by 5 bases, with 8 bases left in between. The CDR3 length is 12 residues. The germline CDR1 and CDR2 sequences are MNHEY and SMNVEV (reference sequence).

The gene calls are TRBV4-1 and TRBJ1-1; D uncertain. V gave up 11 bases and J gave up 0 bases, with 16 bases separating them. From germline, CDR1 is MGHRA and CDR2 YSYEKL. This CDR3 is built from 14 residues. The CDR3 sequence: CAVRQEGLNTEAFF. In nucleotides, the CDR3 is TGCGCCGTCCGCCAGGAGGGCCTGAACACTGAAGCTTTCTTT.

CDR3 sequence reads: CASSLQINYGYTF. The DNA of the CDR3 is TGCGCCAGCAGCTTGCAGATTAACTATGGCTACACCTTC. The chain employs TRBV5-1 and TRBJ1-2; D not resolved. V lost 1 base, J lost 1 base, and 5 bases lay in between. The V gene's germline CDR1 is SGHRS and CDR2 YFSETQ. The CDR3 contains 13 residues.

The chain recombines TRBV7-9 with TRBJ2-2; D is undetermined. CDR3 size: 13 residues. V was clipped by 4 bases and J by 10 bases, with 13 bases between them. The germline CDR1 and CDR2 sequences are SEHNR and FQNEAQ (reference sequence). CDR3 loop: CASSSGVATELFF. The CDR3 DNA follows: TGTGCCAGCAGCTCTGGAGTTGCCACGGAGCTGTTTTTT.